The 24 T cell receptor beta chains reported below all come from one sample, sequenced in a study of spatial heterogeneity in lung cancer. Study-level findings and limits: In tumors, expanded intratumoral alpha and beta TCR counts tracked mutation counts.

MiXCR, applied by TCRdb to the 5' RACE reads, yields one record per CDR3 protein. Among around 7,500 distinct CDR3 sequences listed, less than 15% were seen once. The antigens these receptors bind are not known. The time point here: sample taken at primary tumor resection. Sequenced material: lung tumor tissue, taken at surgery. These receptors came from a male donor with early-stage non-small cell lung cancer.

This clonotype was recorded many times. The genes are TRBV5-1 and TRBJ2-2; D uncertain. Germline CDR1 SGHRS, CDR2 YFSETQ. The germline V and J ends were trimmed by 3 bases and 7 bases, with 7 bases remaining between them. The CDR3 has 12 residues. CDR3 sequence reads: CASSWDIGELFF. The CDR3 nucleotides read TGCGCCAGCAGCTGGGATATCGGGGAGCTGTTTTTT. The full variable domain, with the rest looked up from reference TRBV5-1 and TRBJ2-2, is KAGVTQTPRYLIKTRGQQVTLSCSPISGHRSVSWYQQTPGQGLQFLFEYFSETQRNKGNFPGRFSGRQFSNSRSEMNVSTLELGDSALYLCASSWDIGELFFGEGSRLTVL.

The chain links TRBV2 to TRBJ2-5; 12 bases are shared with TRBD2. The CDR3 length is 17 residues. Per germline, CDR1 SNHLY and CDR2 FYNNEI. V shed 6 bases, J shed 2 bases, and the junction held 10 bases outside the gene matches. The CDR3 protein is CASRAYTGTSGQETQYF. CDR3 coding DNA: TGTGCCAGCAGAGCCTATACCGGGACTAGCGGGCAAGAGACCCAGTACTTC.

The rearrangement uses TRBV2 and TRBJ2-3; the D call may be TRBD1 or TRBD2 (5 bases each). This CDR3 is 17 amino acids long. Looked up from germline, CDR1 is SNHLY and CDR2 is FYNNEI. Trimming cost V 1 base and J 1 base, with 15 bases left between them. The CDR3 is CASSEGWGISGTDTQYF. The DNA for the CDR3 is TGTGCCAGCAGTGAAGGCTGGGGGATCTCAGGCACAGATACGCAGTATTTT.

This clonotype was counted ten times or more. The chain joins TRBV4-1 to TRBJ1-1; D possibly corresponds to TRBD1 (5 bases). Germline CDR1 is MGHRA and CDR2 is YSYEKL. The CDR3 length is 17 residues. Trimming removed 0 bases at V and 4 bases at J, with 18 bases between. For the CDR3, the DNA is TGCGCCAGCAGCCAAGATCGGTTGAGTTCAGGGCTCACTGAAGCTTTCTTT. Amino acids: CASSQDRLSSGLTEAFF.

Many counts were recorded for this clonotype. This chain connects TRBV20-1 to TRBJ2-5; possible D gene TRBD2, 6 bases. In germline, CDR1 is DFQATT, CDR2 SNEGSKA (reference sequence). There are 14 residues in the CDR3. Trimming pared 5 bases from V and 4 bases from J, leaving 17 bases between. Written as DNA, the CDR3 is TGCAGTGCTTTTCGACTAGGTAGGGCAGAGACCCAGTACTTC. Translated, it gives CSAFRLGRAETQYF.

The chain has TRBV6-1 and TRBJ1-2; TRBD1 might be the D (5 bases). V was cut by 7 bases and J by 1 base, with 10 bases left in between. Germline assignment: CDR1 MNHNS and CDR2 SASEGT. This CDR3 is 13 amino acids long. In nucleotides, the CDR3 is TGTGCCAGCACCTGGACAAATAACTATGGCTACACCTTC. Encoded protein: CASTWTNNYGYTF.

This clonotype is labeled medium-sized. The gene calls are TRBV2 and TRBJ1-6; no clear D gene. CDR1 and CDR2 from the germline V gene are SNHLY and FYNNEI. V was clipped by 3 bases and J by 4 bases, with 10 bases between them. This CDR3 comprises 15 residues. CDR3 protein: CASSDSVHYNSPLHF. CDR3 sequence (DNA): TGTGCCAGCAGTGATTCAGTTCATTATAATTCACCCCTCCACTTT. The full variable domain, its missing parts supplied by reference TRBV2 and TRBJ1-6, is EPEVTQTPSHQVTQMGQEVILRCVPISNHLYFYWYRQILGQKVEFLVSFYNNEISEKSEIFDDQFSVERPDGSNFTLKIRSTKLEDSAMYFCASSDSVHYNSPLHFGNGTRLTVT.

By frequency in the sample, this clonotype is medium-sized. The chain couples TRBV20-1 to TRBJ1-2; 12 positions match TRBD1. The germline V gene has CDR1 DFQATT and CDR2 SNEGSKA (reference sequence). V lost 3 bases to trimming and J lost 8 bases; unmatched junction nucleotides: 7. The CDR3 totals 14 residues. For the CDR3, the DNA is TGCAGTGCTAGGCCCGGGACAGGGGGCGACGGCTACACCTTC. The encoded protein is CSARPGTGGDGYTF.

This clonotype has ten or more counts. The V gene is TRBV12-3 or TRBV12-4, the J gene TRBJ1-6; D is possibly TRBD1 (6 bases). Trimming removed 1 base from V and 4 bases from J, with 11 bases in between. The CDR3 sequence is 16 residues long. The CDR3 region is CASSLGGALYNSPLHF. CDR3 nucleotide sequence: TGTGCCAGCAGTTTAGGGGGGGCATTATATAATTCACCCCTCCACTTT.

This clonotype has more than one count but fewer than ten. The V call is TRBV29-1, the J call TRBJ1-2, with 9 bases identical to TRBD1. This CDR3 spans 15 amino acids. Germline V gene lookup returns CDR1 SQVTM and CDR2 ANQGSEA. V lost 3 bases and J lost 4; bases outside the gene matches: 9. The CDR3 sequence: CSVDSGTGLFYGYTF. In DNA, the CDR3 is TGCAGCGTTGACTCCGGGACAGGGCTTTTCTATGGCTACACCTTC. The whole variable domain, remainder taken from reference TRBV29-1 and TRBJ1-2, is SAVISQKPSRDICQRGTSLTIQCQVDSQVTMMFWYRQQPGQSLTLIATANQGSEATYESGFVIDKFPISRPNLTFSTLTVSNMSPEDSSIYLCSVDSGTGLFYGYTFGSGTRLTVV.

This clonotype has ten or more counts. This chain links TRBV27 with TRBJ2-7; 7 bases align to TRBD1. The ends lost 8 bases at V and 5 bases at J; junction bases unmatched: 12. The CDR3 runs 14 residues. In germline, CDR1 is MNHEY, CDR2 SMNVEV (reference sequence). CDR3 amino acids: CASSLGQILDEQYF. CDR3 coding DNA: TGTGCCAGCTCCCTGGGACAGATACTGGACGAGCAGTACTTC.

This clonotype was seen many times. CDR3 residues: CASSYGGGRVLSPLHF. The CDR3 DNA sequence: TGTGCCAGCAGCTATGGTGGGGGCCGGGTATTATCACCCCTCCACTTT. The chain employs TRBV7-2 and TRBJ1-6; D is possibly TRBD1 (6 bases). This CDR3 is built from 16 residues. Germline V lookup: CDR1 SGHTA, CDR2 FQGNSA. V lost 4 bases to trimming and J lost 10 bases, with 20 bases between them.

In its sample, this clonotype was seen many times. The rearrangement links TRBV4-1 to TRBJ2-3; no definite D call. CDR3 length: 15 amino acids. V was shortened by 4 bases and J by 2 bases, with 13 bases between the two germline ends. The V gene's germline CDR1 is MGHRA and CDR2 YSYEKL. The CDR3 sequence: CASSLGPIATDTQYF. The CDR3 DNA reads as TGCGCCAGCAGCCTTGGGCCCATCGCCACAGATACGCAGTATTTT.

This clonotype came up many times. The chain employs TRBV20-1 and TRBJ2-5; 7 nucleotides align to TRBD1. Germline CDR1 is DFQATT and CDR2 is SNEGSKA (reference sequence). V was pared by 4 bases and J by 4 bases, with 12 bases of the junction left unmatched. The CDR3 length is 15 residues. CDR3 coding DNA: TGCAGTGCTATTCTCAGGGGGTTCGGCGGAGAGACCCAGTACTTC. Residues: CSAILRGFGGETQYF.

This clonotype was observed many times. The chain is built from TRBV28 and TRBJ1-6; 10 bases align to TRBD1. The V and J ends lost 6 bases and 7 bases, in that order; junction bases with no gene match: 9. This CDR3 contains 16 residues. Germline V CDR1 and CDR2: MDHEN, SYDVKM. CDR3 nucleotide sequence: TGTGCCAGCAGACTCTCTCCGGGACAGGGGAATTCACCCCTCCACTTT. Its translation: CASRLSPGQGNSPLHF.

By sample share, this clonotype is medium-sized. The V gene is TRBV28, the J gene TRBJ2-1; D is possibly TRBD1 (7 bases). Trimming took off 4 bases at V and 5 bases at J, with 15 bases between the two ends. From germline, CDR1 is MDHEN and CDR2 SYDVKM. The CDR3 has 15 residues. The CDR3 spells CASSWRGTANNEQFF. DNA of the CDR3: TGTGCCAGCAGTTGGAGGGGGACAGCGAACAATGAGCAGTTCTTC.

This clonotype was observed many times. The V and J genes are TRBV28 and TRBJ2-7; 7 bases are a match to TRBD1. CDR3 length: 14 residues. Losses at the gene ends were 7 bases for V and 2 bases for J; bases not matched to a gene: 8. Germline CDR1 is MDHEN and CDR2 is SYDVKM. The CDR3 DNA sequence: TGTGCCAGCACCCCGACAGGGTCACCCTACGAGCAGTACTTC. Encoded protein: CASTPTGSPYEQYF.

This clonotype was detected many times. The V call is TRBV11-2, the J call TRBJ2-3; 7 bases are a match to TRBD1. This CDR3 spans 15 amino acids. V gave up 0 bases and J gave up 2 bases; unmatched junction bases: 2. CDR1 and CDR2 from the germline V gene are SGHAT and FQNNGV. CDR3 bases: TGTGCCAGCAGCTTAGAGGGGACAGCCACAGATACGCAGTATTTT. Translated, it gives CASSLEGTATDTQYF.

This clonotype has at least ten counts. V usage is TRBV10-3 and J usage is TRBJ1-1, with 9 bases that match TRBD1. Germline values: CDR1 ENHRY, CDR2 SYGVKD. J lost 2 bases, V lost 0 bases, and 4 bases had no gene match. The CDR3 has 16 residues. CDR3 in DNA: TGTGCCATCAGTGAGTCACACAGGGGGCCCAACACTGAAGCTTTCTTT. This codes for CAISESHRGPNTEAFF.

V usage is TRBV4-1 and J usage is TRBJ1-5; no reliable D call. The CDR3 sequence is 13 residues long. The V end lost 0 bases, the J end lost 1 base, and 1 base lay between the germline ends. The germline gives CDR1 MGHRA, CDR2 YSYEKL. CDR3 residues: CASSQESNQPQHF. In DNA, the CDR3 is TGCGCCAGCAGCCAAGAGAGCAATCAGCCCCAGCATTTT.

This clonotype qualifies as medium-sized. This chain joins TRBV9 and TRBJ1-1; 10 nucleotides line up with TRBD1. CDR3 length: 15 amino acids. The junction had 3 bases not matched to a gene; V was cut back by 3 bases and J by 1 base. The germline CDR1 and CDR2 sequences are SGDLS and YYNGEE. The CDR3 spells CASSEGTGANTEAFF. The CDR3 nucleotides are TGTGCCAGCAGCGAGGGGACAGGGGCGAACACTGAAGCTTTCTTT.

The gene calls are TRBV7-2 and TRBJ2-7; 9 nucleotides agree with TRBD2. Germline V gene sequence: CDR1 SGHTA, CDR2 FQGNSA. The CDR3 has 14 amino acids. V lost 4 bases, J lost 4 bases, and 5 bases stayed unmatched. The CDR3 DNA is TGTGCCAGCAGCTCCTCGGCGGGGGGGTACGAGCAGTACTTC. This codes for CASSSSAGGYEQYF.

This clonotype has ten or more counts. CDR3 loop: CASRGRRGYTF. CDR3 sequence (DNA): TGTGCCAGCCGTGGCCGCCGTGGCTACACCTTC. V and J are TRBV6-5 and TRBJ1-2; D gene ambiguous. Germline CDR1 is MNHEY and CDR2 is SVGAGI. Trimming removed 8 bases from V and 7 bases from J, with 11 bases in between. The CDR3 totals 11 residues.

This clonotype counts as medium-sized. The genes are TRBV28 and TRBJ1-4, with D unresolved. This CDR3 region has 16 residues. The V and J ends lost 6 bases and 0 bases respectively, with 14 bases between them. In germline, CDR1 is MDHEN, CDR2 SYDVKM. The CDR3 DNA sequence: TGTGCCAGCAGCCTCCAGACCGCCCCAACTAATGAAAAACTGTTTTTT. This translates into CASSLQTAPTNEKLFF.